Sequencing of this TCR beta chain was carried out in a study of T cells after yellow fever vaccination. Overall study results and limits: Most clones from primary vaccination resurfaced after the booster (96% CD4, 88% CD8). Shared CD4/CD8 clonotypes were a small share, likely from convergent recombination. It was a weaker secondary response, yet one that peaked faster, at day 5 versus 15.

The CDR3 has 13 residues. The V end lost 3 bases, the J end lost 7 bases, and 7 bases lay between the germline ends. TCRdb re-derived calls from the 5' RACE reads in MiXCR, one entry per CDR3 protein. The sample shows 200,000 to 300,000 distinct CDR3 sequences, approximately 6.3% of them seen only once. Regarding this clonotype: Antigen unknown.

The sequencing used CD4+ T cells sorted from PBMCs, collected on the day of the yellow fever booster vaccination. The rearrangement joins TRBV12-3 or TRBV12-4 to TRBJ1-6, with D uncertain. This TCR derives from a man in his thirties or forties who received the YFV17D yellow fever vaccine. The CDR3 DNA is TGTGCCAGCAGTTTGCTCGTGAATTCACCCCTCCACTTT. Translation gives CASSLLVNSPLHF.